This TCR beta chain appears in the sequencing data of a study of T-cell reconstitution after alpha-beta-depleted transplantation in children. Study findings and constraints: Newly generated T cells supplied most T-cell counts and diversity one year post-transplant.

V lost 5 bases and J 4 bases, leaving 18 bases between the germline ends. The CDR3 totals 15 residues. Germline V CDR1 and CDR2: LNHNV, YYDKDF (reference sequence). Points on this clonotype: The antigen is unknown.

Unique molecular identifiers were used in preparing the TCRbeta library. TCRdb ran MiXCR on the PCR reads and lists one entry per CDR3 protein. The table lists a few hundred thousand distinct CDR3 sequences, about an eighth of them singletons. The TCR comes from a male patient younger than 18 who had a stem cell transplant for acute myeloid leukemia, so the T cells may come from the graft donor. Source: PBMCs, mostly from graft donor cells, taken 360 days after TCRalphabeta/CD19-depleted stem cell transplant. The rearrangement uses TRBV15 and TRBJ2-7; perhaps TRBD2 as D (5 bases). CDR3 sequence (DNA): TGTGCCACCAGCCGCCGGACTCAATCCCCTTACGAGCAGTACTTC. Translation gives CATSRRTQSPYEQYF.